A selection of T cell receptor beta chains follows, all from one sample in a study of radiation and T cells in renal cell carcinoma. Sequencing used immunoSEQ multiplex PCR; TCRdb keeps in-frame clones, though not all of them. The sample yields 130,000 or so clones, less than 85% seen once. Here the sequenced sample was blood, taken from a patient whose treatment included radiotherapy and nephrectomy. The source of these receptors is a woman in her 50s with renal cell carcinoma. Both conserved end residues are part of each CDR3. The D gene is left open where the match is weak. Clone size is not always given. Where it is, it says once, few, many or a class for expanded clones.

.	TRBV5-4	.	TRBJ2-7	CASSLDRLKNEQYF	TGTGCCAGCAGCTTGGACAGACTGAAGAACGAGCAGTACTTC
TRBD1	TRBV6-5	.	TRBJ2-2	CASSRTGGYTGELFF	TGTGCCAGCAGTCGGACAGGGGGGTACACCGGGGAGCTGTTTTTT
.	TRBV10-2	.	TRBJ1-5	CASSESGTGQPQHF	TGCGCCAGCAGTGAGTCGGGGACGGGGCAGCCCCAGCATTTT
TRBD2	TRBV5-1	.	TRBJ2-7	CASSPTGTSGNNKQYF	TGCGCCAGCAGCCCGACCGGGACTAGCGGGAATAATAAGCAGTACTTC
.	TRBV29-1	.	TRBJ1-5	CSATGGEMNQPQHF	TGCAGCGCCACGGGAGGGGAGATGAATCAGCCCCAGCATTTT
TRBD1	TRBV28	.	TRBJ2-7	CASSRTGGEWEQYF	TGTGCCAGCAGTCGGACAGGGGGCGAATGGGAGCAGTACTTC
.	TRBV28	.	TRBJ1-5	CASSFLTPLQPQHF	TGTGCCAGCAGTTTCTTGACTCCCCTTCAGCCCCAGCATTTT
.	TRBV5-1	.	TRBJ2-7	CASSPRTSVYEQYF	TGCGCCAGCAGTCCGAGGACATCAGTCTACGAGCAGTACTTC
TRBD1	TRBV5-8	.	TRBJ1-2	CASSSDRLGYTF	TGTGCCAGCAGCTCGGACAGGTTGGGCTACACCTTC
.	TRBV6-1	.	TRBJ2-3	CASSVTVSTDTQYF	TGTGCCAGCAGTGTAACCGTGAGCACAGATACGCAGTATTTT
.	TRBV15	.	TRBJ1-4	CATSILSTTNEKLFF	TGTGCCACCAGCATCCTTTCTACAACTAATGAAAAACTGTTTTTT
.	TRBV23-1	few	TRBJ2-3	CASSGTGETTDTQYF	TGCGCCAGCAGTGGTACGGGGGAAACCACAGATACGCAGTATTTT
TRBD1	TRBV5-1	.	TRBJ1-2	CASSVSGTGAHGYTF	TGCGCCAGCAGCGTAAGTGGGACAGGTGCTCATGGCTACACCTTC
.	TRBV19	few	TRBJ1-3	CASSLRDRGGNTIYF	TGTGCCAGTAGTCTCAGGGATCGAGGAGGAAACACCATATATTTT
.	TRBV5-4	.	TRBJ2-1	CASNPVGDKQFF	TGTGCCAGCAACCCGGTGGGCGATAAGCAGTTCTTC
.	TRBV6-5	.	TRBJ1-1	CASRAGPARTEAFF	TGTGCCAGCAGAGCGGGACCTGCAAGGACTGAAGCTTTCTTT
.	TRBV19	.	TRBJ2-2	CASRGPSGSGELFF	TGTGCCAGTAGAGGGCCCTCAGGTTCCGGGGAGCTGTTTTTT
.	TRBV10-3	.	TRBJ1-2	CAISDQTGGYTF	TGTGCCATCAGTGACCAGACGGGAGGCTACACCTTC
TRBD1	TRBV10-3	.	TRBJ2-2	CAITRTGSRAGELFF	TGTGCCATCACCAGGACAGGGTCTAGGGCCGGGGAGCTGTTTTTT
.	TRBV6-6	.	TRBJ2-7	CASSYSHRYEQYF	TGTGCCAGCAGTTACTCTCACAGGTACGAGCAGTACTTC
.	TRBV21-1	.	TRBJ2-1	CASSKAFLLAGRVFF	TGTGCCAGCAGCAAAGCGTTTTTACTAGCGGGACGCGTGTTCTTC
.	TRBV7-9	.	TRBJ1-1	CASSLDTVSEAFF	TGTGCCAGCAGCTTAGATACGGTCTCTGAAGCTTTCTTT
.	TRBV27	.	TRBJ2-7	CASSLSGSEVTAPSYEQYF	TGTGCCAGCAGTTTATCAGGGTCGGAGGTGACAGCCCCTTCCTACGAGCAGTACTTC
.	TRBV11-2	.	TRBJ1-5	CASSLDSGGNQPQHF	TGTGCCAGCAGCTTAGATTCAGGGGGCAATCAGCCCCAGCATTTT
.	TRBV23-1	.	TRBJ1-1	CASRGLDLEGTEAFF	TGCGCCAGCAGGGGCCTTGATTTGGAAGGCACTGAAGCTTTCTTT
.	TRBV18	.	TRBJ1-1	CASSPATPSGTEAFF	TGTGCCAGCTCACCGGCCACCCCGTCGGGCACTGAAGCTTTCTTT
.	TRBV28	.	TRBJ1-4	CASSFATNEKLFF	TGTGCCAGCAGTTTTGCAACTAATGAAAAACTGTTTTTT
.	TRBV7-8	few	TRBJ2-7	CASSLDRVDEQYF	TGTGCCAGCAGCTTAGACAGGGTAGACGAGCAGTACTTC
TRBD1	TRBV5-4	.	TRBJ1-2	CASSGDRNYGYTF	TGTGCCAGCAGCGGGGACAGAAACTATGGCTACACCTTC
.	TRBV30	.	TRBJ2-7	CAWNGQSLTYEQYF	TGTGCCTGGAATGGACAGTCACTAACCTACGAGCAGTACTTC
.	TRBV6-5	.	TRBJ2-7	CASSLGLSYEQYF	TGTGCCAGCAGTTTGGGACTCTCCTACGAGCAGTACTTC
.	TRBV2	once	TRBJ2-3	CASSAGKEGTDTQYF	TGTGCCAGCAGTGCGGGGAAAGAGGGCACAGATACGCAGTATTTT
TRBD2	TRBV6-5	.	TRBJ2-7	CASSPGLAGGYEQYF	TGTGCCAGCAGCCCTGGACTAGCGGGAGGGTACGAGCAGTACTTC
TRBD2	TRBV28	.	TRBJ2-7	CASSLGEGEQYF	TGTGCCAGCAGTTTGGGGGAGGGCGAGCAGTACTTC
.	TRBV20-1	.	TRBJ1-4	CSAYGVEKLFF	TGCAGTGCCTATGGGGTTGAAAAACTGTTTTTT
.	TRBV5-4	.	TRBJ2-7	CASVSNSYEQYF	TGTGCCAGCGTCTCAAACTCCTACGAGCAGTACTTC
TRBD2	TRBV7-8	.	TRBJ2-7	CASSLATSGSAGQYF	TGTGCCAGCAGCTTAGCGACTAGCGGGAGCGCTGGGCAGTACTTC
TRBD2	TRBV7-2	few	TRBJ2-4	CASSLTSEIQYF	TGTGCCAGCAGCCTTACTAGCGAGATTCAGTACTTC
.	TRBV6-5	.	TRBJ2-5	CASSYGGEATQYF	TGTGCCAGCAGTTACGGCGGGGAGGCGACCCAGTACTTC
TRBD1	TRBV7-9	.	TRBJ1-2	CASSPTGFAYGYTF	TGTGCCAGCAGCCCGACAGGGTTTGCCTATGGCTACACCTTC
.	TRBV5-1	.	TRBJ1-5	CASSPGQINSNQPQHF	TGCGCCAGCAGCCCCGGGCAGATCAATAGCAATCAGCCCCAGCATTTT
TRBD2	TRBV5-1	.	TRBJ2-1	CASSMGSGAGGPNEQFF	TGCGCCAGCAGCATGGGTTCAGGGGCGGGGGGCCCCAATGAGCAGTTCTTC
.	TRBV5-4	.	TRBJ1-4	CASSLTGNGKLFF	TGTGCCAGCAGCTTGACTGGGAACGGAAAACTGTTTTTT
.	TRBV7-2	.	TRBJ1-2	CASSLEFTANYGYTF	TGTGCCAGCAGCTTAGAATTCACCGCTAACTATGGCTACACCTTC
.	TRBV6-1	.	TRBJ1-5	CASTMTEYQPQHF	TGTGCCAGCACAATGACAGAGTATCAGCCCCAGCATTTT
.	TRBV28	.	TRBJ2-4	CASTVRDKNIQYF	TGTGCCAGCACTGTAAGGGACAAAAACATTCAGTACTTC
.	TRBV5-1	medium-sized	TRBJ2-2	CASSLAWTGELFF	TGCGCCAGCAGCTTGGCCTGGACCGGGGAGCTGTTTTTT
TRBD2	TRBV4-3	.	TRBJ2-1	CASSLGLADHNEQFF	TGCGCCAGCAGCCTTGGACTAGCGGACCACAATGAGCAGTTCTTC
.	TRBV29-1	.	TRBJ1-2	CSAGLRGVYGYTF	TGCAGCGCCGGATTGCGGGGGGTCTATGGCTACACCTTC
.	TRBV29-1	.	TRBJ1-1	CSVLIGGNTEAFF	TGCAGCGTATTAATTGGGGGCAACACTGAAGCTTTCTTT
TRBD1	TRBV6-5	.	TRBJ1-1	CASSYRTGSTEAFF	TGTGCCAGCAGCTACCGGACAGGGAGTACTGAAGCTTTCTTT
.	TRBV2	few	TRBJ2-5	CASSEVETQYF	TGTGCCAGCAGTGAGGTGGAGACCCAGTACTTC
TRBD2	TRBV4-3	once	TRBJ2-1	CASSQVPLAGGFNEQFF	TGCGCCAGCAGCCAGGTACCCCTGGCGGGAGGGTTCAATGAGCAGTTCTTC
TRBD1	TRBV28	.	TRBJ2-6	CASSLRGPGANVLTF	TGTGCCAGCAGCCTGAGGGGGCCTGGGGCCAACGTCCTGACTTTC
TRBD1	TRBV6-1	.	TRBJ1-2	CASSEAGQGGTYGYTF	TGTGCCAGCAGTGAAGCGGGACAGGGAGGGACGTATGGCTACACCTTC